Below, one T cell receptor (beta chain) is given with its context. This entry belongs to a study of blood T cell repertoires in COVID-19. In the study overall: Acute and convalescent COVID-19 specimens originated in the United States, Italy and Spain.

All enrollees were roughly 18 to 95 years old and from fewer than 30 US areas. Participant-reported clinical history was the basis for cohort assignment. In the study's own analysis: Estimates of nucleated cell counts were drawn from the amplification of reference gene primers. Assay used: immunoSEQ multiplex PCR; TCRdb lists only in-frame clones, some missing. The D gene and trimming were derived from the DNA, and the V and J assignments and clone size from that table. The sample holds 250,000 to 350,000 clones, about 85% seen once. The clonotype originates from a woman aged 45-60 years who had recovered from COVID-19. Material for sequencing was PBMCs or T cells enriched from blood (not recorded which).

The CDR3 here is CASSPGIGLNSPLHF. DNA for the CDR3: TGTGCCAGCAGCCCGGGGATCGGTCTGAATTCACCCCTCCACTTT. The rearrangement joins TRBV7-2 to TRBJ1-6; the D is unclear. The CDR3 is 15 residues long. CDR1 SGHTA and CDR2 FQGNSA come from the germline V gene. Trimming removed 5 bases from V and 7 bases from J, with 15 bases in between.